Sequencing of this T cell receptor beta chain was carried out in a study of identifying expanded T cells in peripheral blood. Assay: immunoSEQ multiplex PCR; the TCRdb copy retains only in-frame clones and omits some. Among some 100,000 clones listed, 88% were seen once. Germline V CDR1 and CDR2: MGHDK, SYGVNS. The trim removed 4 bases at V and 4 bases at J, leaving 11 bases unmatched. The CDR3 extends over 16 amino acids. Healthy donors had no documented immune events, such as infections, while sampled. This chain joins TRBV25-1 and TRBJ2-7; 9 nucleotides line up with TRBD2. Specimen: blood. This TCR came from a person between 18 and 75 years old in good health. CDR3 nucleotides: TGTGCCAGCAGTGCCCACCGGGGGGCGGGAGGGTACGAGCAGTACTTC. The encoded protein is CASSAHRGAGGYEQYF.